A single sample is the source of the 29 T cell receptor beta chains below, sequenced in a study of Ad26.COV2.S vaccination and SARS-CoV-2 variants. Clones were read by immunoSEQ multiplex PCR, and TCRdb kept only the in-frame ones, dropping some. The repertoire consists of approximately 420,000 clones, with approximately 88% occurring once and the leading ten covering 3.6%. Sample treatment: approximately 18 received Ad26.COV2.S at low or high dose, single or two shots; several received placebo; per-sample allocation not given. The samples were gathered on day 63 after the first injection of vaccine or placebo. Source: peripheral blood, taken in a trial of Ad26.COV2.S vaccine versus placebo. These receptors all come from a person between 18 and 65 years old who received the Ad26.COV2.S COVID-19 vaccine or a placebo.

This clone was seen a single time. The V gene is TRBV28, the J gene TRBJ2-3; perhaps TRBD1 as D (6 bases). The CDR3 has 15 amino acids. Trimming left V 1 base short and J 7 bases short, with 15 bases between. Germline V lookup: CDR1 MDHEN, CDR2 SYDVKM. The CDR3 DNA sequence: TGTGCCAGCAGTTTATCTCAGGGGATTAGGAATACGCAGTATTTT. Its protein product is CASSLSQGIRNTQYF.

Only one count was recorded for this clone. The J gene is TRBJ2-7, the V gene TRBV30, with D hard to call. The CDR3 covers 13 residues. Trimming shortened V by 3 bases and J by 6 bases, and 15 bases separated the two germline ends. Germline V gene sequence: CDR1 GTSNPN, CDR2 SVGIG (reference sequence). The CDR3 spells CAWSEVGMGEQYF. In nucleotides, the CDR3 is TGTGCCTGGAGCGAGGTGGGTATGGGCGAGCAGTACTTC.

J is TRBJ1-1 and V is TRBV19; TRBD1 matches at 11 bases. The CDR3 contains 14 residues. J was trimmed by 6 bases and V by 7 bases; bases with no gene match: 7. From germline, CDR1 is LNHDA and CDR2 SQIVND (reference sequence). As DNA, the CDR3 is TGTGCCAGTATAATCCGGACAGGGGGCTCTGAAGCTTTCTTT. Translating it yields CASIIRTGGSEAFF.

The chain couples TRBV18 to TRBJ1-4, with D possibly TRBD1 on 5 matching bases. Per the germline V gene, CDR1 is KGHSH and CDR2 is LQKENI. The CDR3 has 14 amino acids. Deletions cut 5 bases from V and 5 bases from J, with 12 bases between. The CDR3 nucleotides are TGTGCCAGCTCAGGTCGTCAGGGCAATGAAAAACTGTTTTTT. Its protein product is CASSGRQGNEKLFF.

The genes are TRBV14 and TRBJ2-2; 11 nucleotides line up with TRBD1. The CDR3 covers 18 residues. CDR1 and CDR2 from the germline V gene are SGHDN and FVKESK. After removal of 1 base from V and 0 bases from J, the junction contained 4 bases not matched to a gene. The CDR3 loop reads CASSQGTGGDPNTGELFF. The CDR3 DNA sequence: TGTGCCAGCAGCCAAGGGACAGGGGGCGATCCGAACACCGGGGAGCTGTTTTTT.

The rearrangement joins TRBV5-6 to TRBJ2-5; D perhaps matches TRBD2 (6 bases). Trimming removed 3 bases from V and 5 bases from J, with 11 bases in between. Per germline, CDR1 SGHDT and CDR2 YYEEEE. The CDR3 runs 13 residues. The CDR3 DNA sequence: TGTGCCAGCAGCTGGAAGGGAGGCGAGACCCAGTACTTC. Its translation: CASSWKGGETQYF.

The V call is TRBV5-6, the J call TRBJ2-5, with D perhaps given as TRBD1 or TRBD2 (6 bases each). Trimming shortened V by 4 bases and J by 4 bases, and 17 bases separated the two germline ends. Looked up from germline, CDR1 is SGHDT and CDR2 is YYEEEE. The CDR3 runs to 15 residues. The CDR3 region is CASSIEGGPRETQYF. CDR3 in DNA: TGTGCCAGCAGCATCGAGGGGGGACCTAGAGAGACCCAGTACTTC.

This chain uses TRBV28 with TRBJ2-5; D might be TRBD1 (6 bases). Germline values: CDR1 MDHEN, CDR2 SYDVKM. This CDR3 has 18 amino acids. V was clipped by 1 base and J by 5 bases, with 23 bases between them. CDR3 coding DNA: TGTGCCAGCAGTTTATACCTTCTTGCAGGGGATCGGGTGGAGACCCAGTACTTC. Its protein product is CASSLYLLAGDRVETQYF.

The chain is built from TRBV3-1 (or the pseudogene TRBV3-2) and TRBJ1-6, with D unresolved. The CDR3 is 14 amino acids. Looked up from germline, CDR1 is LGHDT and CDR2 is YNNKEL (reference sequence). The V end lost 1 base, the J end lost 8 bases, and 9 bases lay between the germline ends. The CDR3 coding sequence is TGTGCCAGCAGCCAAGGAAGGCATCATTCACCCCTCCACTTT. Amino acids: CASSQGRHHSPLHF.

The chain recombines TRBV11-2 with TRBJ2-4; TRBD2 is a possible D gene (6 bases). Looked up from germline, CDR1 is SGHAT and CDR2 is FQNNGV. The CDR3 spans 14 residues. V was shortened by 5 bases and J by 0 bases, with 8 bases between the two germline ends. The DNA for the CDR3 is TGTGCCAGCAGCCGGGGGTTAGCCAAAAACATTCAGTACTTC. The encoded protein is CASSRGLAKNIQYF.

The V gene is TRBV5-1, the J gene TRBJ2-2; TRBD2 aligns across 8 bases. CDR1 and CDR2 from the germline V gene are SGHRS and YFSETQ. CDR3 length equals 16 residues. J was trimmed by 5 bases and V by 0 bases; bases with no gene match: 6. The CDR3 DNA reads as TGCGCCAGCAGCTTGGCGGGGGGGCCGGGGACCGGGGAGCTGTTTTTT. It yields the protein CASSLAGGPGTGELFF.

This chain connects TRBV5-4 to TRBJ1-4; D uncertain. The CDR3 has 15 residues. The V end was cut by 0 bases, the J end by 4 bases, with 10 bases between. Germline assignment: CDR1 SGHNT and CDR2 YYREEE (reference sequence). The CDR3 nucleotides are TGTGCCAGCAGCTTGGACCTCTACAGTAATGAAAAACTGTTTTTT. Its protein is CASSLDLYSNEKLFF.

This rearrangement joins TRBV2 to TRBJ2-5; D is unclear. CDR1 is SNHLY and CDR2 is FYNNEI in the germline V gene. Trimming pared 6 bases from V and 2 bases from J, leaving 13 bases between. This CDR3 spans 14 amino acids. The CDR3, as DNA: TGTGCCAGCAGGGAAACCTGGCTGCAAGAGACCCAGTACTTC. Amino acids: CASRETWLQETQYF.

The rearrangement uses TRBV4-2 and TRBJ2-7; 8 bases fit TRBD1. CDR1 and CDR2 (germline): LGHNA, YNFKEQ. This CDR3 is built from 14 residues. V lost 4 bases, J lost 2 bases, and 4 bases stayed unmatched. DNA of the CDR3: TGTGCCAGCAGCCCCGGACAGGGAACCTACGAGCAGTACTTC. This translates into CASSPGQGTYEQYF.

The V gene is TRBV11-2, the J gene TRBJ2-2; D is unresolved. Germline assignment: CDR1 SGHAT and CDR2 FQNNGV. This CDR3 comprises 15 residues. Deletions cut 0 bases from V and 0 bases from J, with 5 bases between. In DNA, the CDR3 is TGTGCCAGCAGCTTAGAGTTTCCGAACACCGGGGAGCTGTTTTTT. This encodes CASSLEFPNTGELFF. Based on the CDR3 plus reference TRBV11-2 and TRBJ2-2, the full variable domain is EAGVAQSPRYKIIEKRQSVAFWCNPISGHATLYWYQQILGQGPKLLIQFQNNGVVDDSQLPKDRFSAERLKGVDSTLKIQPAKLEDSAVYLCASSLEFPNTGELFFGEGSRLTVL.

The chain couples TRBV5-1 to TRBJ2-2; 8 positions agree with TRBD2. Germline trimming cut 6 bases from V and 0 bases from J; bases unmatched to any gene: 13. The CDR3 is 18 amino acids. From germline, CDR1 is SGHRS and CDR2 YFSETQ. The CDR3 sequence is CASNGGGPIIANTGELFF. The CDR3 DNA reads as TGCGCCAGCAATGGCGGGGGGCCCATTATCGCGAACACCGGGGAGCTGTTTTTT. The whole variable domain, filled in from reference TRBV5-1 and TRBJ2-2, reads KAGVTQTPRYLIKTRGQQVTLSCSPISGHRSVSWYQQTPGQGLQFLFEYFSETQRNKGNFPGRFSGRQFSNSRSEMNVSTLELGDSALYLCASNGGGPIIANTGELFFGEGSRLTVL.

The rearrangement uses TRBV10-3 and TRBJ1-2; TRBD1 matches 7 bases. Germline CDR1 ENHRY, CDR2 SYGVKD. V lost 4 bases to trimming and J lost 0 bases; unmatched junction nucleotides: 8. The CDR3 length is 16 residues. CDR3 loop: CAISATGALTNYGYTF. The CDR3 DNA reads TGTGCCATCAGTGCTACAGGGGCACTAACTAACTATGGCTACACCTTC.

For the CDR3, the DNA is TGTGCCAGCAGTGAATCCTACGGGGAGCAGTTCTTC. Translated, it gives CASSESYGEQFF. The V call is TRBV25-1, the J call TRBJ2-1; D not resolved. This CDR3 is 12 amino acids long. Germline values: CDR1 MGHDK, CDR2 SYGVNS. V lost 1 base to trimming and J lost 10 bases, with 8 bases between them. Looking up the rest from reference TRBV25-1 and TRBJ2-1 gives the full variable domain: EADIYQTPRYLVIGTGKKITLECSQTMGHDKMYWYQQDPGMELHLIHYSYGVNSTEKGDLSSESTVSRIRTEHFPLTLESARPSHTSQYLCASSESYGEQFFGPGTRLTVL.

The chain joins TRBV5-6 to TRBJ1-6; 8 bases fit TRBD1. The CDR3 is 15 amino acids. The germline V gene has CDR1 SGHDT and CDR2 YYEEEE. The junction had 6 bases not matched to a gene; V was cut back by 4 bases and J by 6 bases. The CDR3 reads CASSGGTGTNSPLHF. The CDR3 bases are TGTGCCAGCAGCGGGGGGACAGGTACTAATTCACCCCTCCACTTT.

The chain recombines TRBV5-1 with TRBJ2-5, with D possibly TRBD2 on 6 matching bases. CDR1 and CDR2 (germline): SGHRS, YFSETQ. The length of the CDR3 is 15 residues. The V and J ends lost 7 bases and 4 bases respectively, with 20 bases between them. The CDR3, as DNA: TGCGCCAGCTCGTCTCTTGGGACTGGTGGAGAGACCCAGTACTTC. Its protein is CASSSLGTGGETQYF.

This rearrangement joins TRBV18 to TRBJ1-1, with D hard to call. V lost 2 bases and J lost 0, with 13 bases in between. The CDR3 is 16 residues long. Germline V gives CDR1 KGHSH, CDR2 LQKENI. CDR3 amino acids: CASSPSGGAMNTEAFF. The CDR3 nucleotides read TGTGCCAGCTCACCATCGGGCGGAGCTATGAACACTGAAGCTTTCTTT.

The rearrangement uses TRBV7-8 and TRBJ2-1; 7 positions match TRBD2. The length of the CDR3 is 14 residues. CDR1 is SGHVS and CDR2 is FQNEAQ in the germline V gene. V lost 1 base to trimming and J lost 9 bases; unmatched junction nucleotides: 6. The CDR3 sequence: CASSLGDYRGEQFF. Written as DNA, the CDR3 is TGTGCCAGCAGCTTAGGGGACTACCGGGGTGAGCAGTTCTTC.

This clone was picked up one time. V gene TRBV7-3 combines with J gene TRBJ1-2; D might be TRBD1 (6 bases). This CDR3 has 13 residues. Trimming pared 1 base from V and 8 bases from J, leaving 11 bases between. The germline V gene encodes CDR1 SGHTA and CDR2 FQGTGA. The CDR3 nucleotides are TGTGCCAGCAGCTTAATGGGGGGCGTCGGCTACACCTTC. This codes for CASSLMGGVGYTF.

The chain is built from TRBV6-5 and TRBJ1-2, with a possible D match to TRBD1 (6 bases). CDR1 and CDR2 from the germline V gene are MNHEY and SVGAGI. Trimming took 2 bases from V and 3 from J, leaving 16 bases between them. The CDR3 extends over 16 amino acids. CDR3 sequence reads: CASSYTHRDGYYGYTF. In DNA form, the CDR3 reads TGTGCCAGCAGTTACACACACAGGGATGGATACTATGGCTACACCTTC.

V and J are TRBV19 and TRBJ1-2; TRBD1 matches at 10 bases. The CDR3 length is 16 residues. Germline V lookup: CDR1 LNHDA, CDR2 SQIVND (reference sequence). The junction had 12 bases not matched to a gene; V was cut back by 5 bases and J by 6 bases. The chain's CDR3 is CASSFQKPGTGDGYTF. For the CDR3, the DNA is TGTGCCAGTAGTTTCCAAAAGCCCGGGACAGGGGATGGCTACACCTTC.

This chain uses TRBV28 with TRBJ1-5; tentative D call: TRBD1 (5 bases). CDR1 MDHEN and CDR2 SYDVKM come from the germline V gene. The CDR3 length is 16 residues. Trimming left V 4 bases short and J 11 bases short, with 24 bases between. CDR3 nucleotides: TGTGCCAGCAGTTCTAATAATCGGGGCCGTATCGTGTCCCAGCATTTT. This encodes CASSSNNRGRIVSQHF.

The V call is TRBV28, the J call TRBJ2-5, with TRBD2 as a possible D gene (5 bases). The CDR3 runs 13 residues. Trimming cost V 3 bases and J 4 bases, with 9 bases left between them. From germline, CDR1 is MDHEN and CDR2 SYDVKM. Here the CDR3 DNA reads TGTGCCAGCAGTTTCCTAGCCACAGAGACCCAGTACTTC. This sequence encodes CASSFLATETQYF.

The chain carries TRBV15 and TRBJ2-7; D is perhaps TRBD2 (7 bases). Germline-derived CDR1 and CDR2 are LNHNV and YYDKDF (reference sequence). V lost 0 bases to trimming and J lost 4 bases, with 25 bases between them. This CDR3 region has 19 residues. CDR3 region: CATSRDRPAGHTLAYEQYF. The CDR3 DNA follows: TGTGCCACCAGCAGAGATCGCCCAGCGGGACATACTTTAGCATACGAGCAGTACTTC.

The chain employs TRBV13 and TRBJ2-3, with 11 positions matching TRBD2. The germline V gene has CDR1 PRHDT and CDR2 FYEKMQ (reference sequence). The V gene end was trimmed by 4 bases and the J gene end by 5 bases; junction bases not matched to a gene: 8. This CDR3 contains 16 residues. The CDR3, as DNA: TGTGCCAGCAGCTCTCTAGCGGGGGGCCGGGGAGATACGCAGTATTTT. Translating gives CASSSLAGGRGDTQYF.